The clone carrying this T cell receptor (beta chain) was observed at least ten times. What it binds is not known. TCRdb reprocessed the 5' RACE reads with MiXCR, giving one entry per CDR3 protein. The repertoire holds around 69,000 distinct CDR3 sequences, with about a tenth as singletons. Time point defined: longitudinal time-point 1 (baseline). This entry comes from a study of neurological immune-mediated disorders. Notes on the study in general: In HTLV-1-associated myelopathy, TCR clonal expansion was greatest, whereas multiple sclerosis had the least, falling below healthy controls.

Trimming removed 0 bases at V and 8 bases at J, with 13 bases between. This CDR3 comprises 14 residues. Germline CDR1 SEHNR, CDR2 FQNEAQ (reference sequence). The clonotype comes from a man between 25 and 39 years old in good health. Sequencing used PBMCs. The chain joins TRBV7-9 to TRBJ1-1, with D perhaps TRBD1 (5 bases). In DNA form, the CDR3 reads TGTGCCAGCAGCTTAGCCCCGGGGGTGGGAGAAGCTTTCTTT. Its protein is CASSLAPGVGEAFF.